This note documents a single TCR beta chain sequence. The record originates from a study of T cell changes during pregnancy in multiple sclerosis. The V and J ends lost 5 bases and 8 bases respectively, with 10 bases between them. The CDR3 loop spans 11 amino acids. Germline CDR1 reads DFQATT; CDR2 reads SNEGSKA (reference sequence). Profiled with immunoSEQ multiplex PCR; TCRdb holds only in-frame clones, not every one. The table shows around 48,000 clones, with over 80% occurring only once. The sequenced sample was CD4+ T cells from peripheral blood mononuclear cells, obtained in the second trimester of pregnancy. This receptor was taken from a female donor in good health, enrolled as a control in a pregnancy study. The chain recombines TRBV20-1 with TRBJ2-1; D is unclear. The CDR3 region is CSAEIVDEQFF. CDR3 coding DNA: TGCAGTGCTGAAATAGTGGATGAGCAGTTCTTC.